This T cell receptor (beta chain) was sequenced during a study of T cells expressing NK-cell markers. The overall study: Seven donors tested HCMV-seropositive and one tested seronegative among the eight sequenced.

CDR3 length: 15 residues. Germline V gives CDR1 SGHDT, CDR2 YYEEEE. TCRdb reworked the 5' RACE reads into one entry per CDR3 protein, no DNA. The listing records over 120,000 distinct CDR3 sequences. Study results and caveats: Among a few donors, these clonotypes also ranked first in the CD3+CD56-NKG2C+ fraction. Clones of NKG2C+ T cells that had expanded were of unclear HCMV specificity.

For this clonotype: What it binds is not known.

Specimen: blood T cells: a sorted CD56 or NKG2C T cell subset, CD4+ or CD8+ T cells, or bulk PBMC T cells (not recorded which). The receptor was derived from a man between 18 and 29 years old in good health. The V and J genes are TRBV5-6 and TRBJ2-1; TCRdb designates TRBD2, a call that cannot be tested without DNA. The CDR3 sequence is CASSLGLAGLHEQFF.